This T cell receptor beta chain originates from a study of cytomegalovirus exposure and HLA in healthy donors. Germline-derived CDR1 and CDR2 are SGHNT and YYREEE (reference sequence). Trimming took off 0 bases at V and 5 bases at J, with 11 bases between the two ends. The CDR3 spans 14 residues. 60 Vbeta and 13 Jbeta primers were used in PCR. Clones were sequenced by immunoSEQ multiplex PCR, and TCRdb holds only the in-frame ones, with some missing. The top ten clones hold about 14% of a sample with about 100,000 clones, about 75% of them seen once. Remarks on this clone: The target antigen is unknown.

Study results and limitations: Reportedly, a later analysis found an Asian-associated ancestry cluster had fewer N-insertions than the approximately 600-donor mean. Whilst most TCR sequences proved rare, a subset of public TCRs occurred across many donors. Excluded were some V segments that proved indistinguishable, including TRBV6-2 and TRBV6-3. Later analysis identified a missense DCLRE1C variant that was linked to TCR beta V- and J-gene trimming.

The sequence derives from a male donor in good health and CMV-seropositive. The chain joins TRBV5-4 to TRBJ2-5; D may be TRBD2 (7 bases). Sequenced input: PBMCs. CDR3 sequence reads: CASSLVGGAETQYF. The CDR3 DNA sequence: TGTGCCAGCAGCTTGGTTGGGGGGGCGGAGACCCAGTACTTC.